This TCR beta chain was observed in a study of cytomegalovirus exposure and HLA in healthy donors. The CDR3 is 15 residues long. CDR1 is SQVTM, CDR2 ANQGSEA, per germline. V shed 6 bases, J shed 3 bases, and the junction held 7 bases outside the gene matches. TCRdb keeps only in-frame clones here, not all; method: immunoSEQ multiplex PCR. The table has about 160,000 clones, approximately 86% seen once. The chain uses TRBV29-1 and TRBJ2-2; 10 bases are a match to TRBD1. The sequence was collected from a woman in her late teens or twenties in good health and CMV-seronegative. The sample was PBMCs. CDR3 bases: TGCAGCGTCGCAGACAGGGGGCAGGACACCGGGGAGCTGTTTTTT. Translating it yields CSVADRGQDTGELFF.